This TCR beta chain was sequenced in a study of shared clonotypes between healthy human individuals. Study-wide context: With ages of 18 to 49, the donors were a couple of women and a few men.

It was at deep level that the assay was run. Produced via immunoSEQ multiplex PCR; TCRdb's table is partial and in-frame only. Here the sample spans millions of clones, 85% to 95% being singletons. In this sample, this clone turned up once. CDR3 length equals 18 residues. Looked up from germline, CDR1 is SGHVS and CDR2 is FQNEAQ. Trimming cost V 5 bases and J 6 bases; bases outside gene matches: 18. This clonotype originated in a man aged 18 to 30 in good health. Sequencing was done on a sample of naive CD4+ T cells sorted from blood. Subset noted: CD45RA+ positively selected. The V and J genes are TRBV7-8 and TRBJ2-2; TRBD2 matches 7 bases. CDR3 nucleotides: TGTGCCAGCAGCCCCCACGGGGGTGGGGGAGGGCCTCCCGGGGAGCTGTTTTTT. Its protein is CASSPHGGGGGPPGELFF.